Listed below are T cell receptor beta chains from one sample, sequenced in a study of cytomegalovirus exposure and HLA in healthy donors. Data came from immunoSEQ multiplex PCR; TCRdb stores just in-frame clones and leaves some out. The sample lists 150,000 to 200,000 clones; around 75% were seen once. The sequencing sample was made of PBMCs. The receptor set was obtained from a woman in her thirties in good health and CMV-seronegative. CDR3s include the opening cysteine and the closing phenylalanine or tryptophan. The D gene is left open where the match is weak. Clone size is given for some rows only: seen once, a few or many times, or a class if the clone is expanded.

-	-	TRBV18	TRBJ2-6	CASSFAQAGANVLTF	TGTGCCAGCTCATTCGCCCAGGCTGGGGCCAACGTCCTGACTTTC
-	TRBD2	TRBV11-1	TRBJ2-2	CASRRGREGLNTGELFF	TGTGCCAGCAGACGGGGCCGGGAGGGGCTTAACACCGGGGAGCTGTTTTTT
-	TRBD1	TRBV15	TRBJ1-1	CATTGGREAFF	TGTGCCACTACAGGGGGCAGGGAAGCTTTCTTT
-	TRBD1	TRBV18	TRBJ1-4	CASSPDRGNEKLFF	TGTGCCAGCTCACCGGACAGGGGTAATGAAAAACTGTTTTTT
-	TRBD1	TRBV7-9	TRBJ1-4	CSSSYLTGTEGEKLFF	TGTTCCAGCAGCTACTTGACCGGGACAGAGGGTGAAAAACTGTTTTTT
-	TRBD2	TRBV27	TRBJ2-2	CASRMQLAGGTGELFF	TGTGCCAGCAGGATGCAACTAGCGGGGGGCACCGGGGAGCTGTTTTTT
-	TRBD1	TRBV25-1	TRBJ1-2	CASSLTGGHGYTF	TGTGCCAGCAGTCTAACAGGGGGGCATGGCTACACCTTC
-	-	TRBV4-1	TRBJ2-7	CASRGANSYEQYF	TGCGCCAGCCGGGGAGCGAACTCCTACGAGCAGTACTTC
-	-	TRBV7-3	TRBJ1-6	CASSPNGRGSGSPLHF	TGTGCCAGCAGCCCCAATGGGAGGGGATCGGGATCACCCCTCCACTTT
-	-	TRBV30	TRBJ2-1	CAWSGGNEQFF	TGTGCCTGGAGTGGAGGAAATGAGCAGTTCTTC
-	-	TRBV5-1	TRBJ2-5	CASSLAGQGWETQYF	TGCGCCAGCAGCTTGGCCGGTCAGGGATGGGAGACCCAGTACTTC
-	-	TRBV6-5	TRBJ2-1	CASSYGLAEFF	TGTGCCAGCAGTTACGGGCTAGCCGAGTTCTTC
-	-	TRBV25-1	TRBJ2-5	CASTTLEDYLHSGETQYF	TGTGCCAGCACCACCTTGGAGGACTATCTCCATTCTGGTGAGACCCAGTACTTC
-	TRBD1	TRBV2	TRBJ2-7	CASSLQGALDEQYF	TGTGCCAGCAGTTTACAGGGGGCATTAGACGAGCAGTACTTC
few	-	TRBV7-3	TRBJ1-1	CASSLTWNTEAFF	TGTGCCAGCAGCTTAACCTGGAACACTGAAGCTTTCTTT
-	-	TRBV2	TRBJ2-7	CASSIGIGSSYEQYF	TGTGCCAGCAGTATCGGGATCGGAAGCTCCTACGAGCAGTACTTC
-	TRBD1	TRBV7-2	TRBJ1-3	CASSFTPQGAFSGNTIYF	TGTGCCAGCAGCTTTACCCCACAGGGGGCCTTCTCTGGAAACACCATATATTTT
-	TRBD1	TRBV4-1	TRBJ1-5	CASSQFGQGYNQPQHF	TGCGCCAGCAGCCAATTCGGACAGGGATACAATCAGCCCCAGCATTTT
-	TRBD2	TRBV9	TRBJ2-3	CASSVGLAGGVTDTQYF	TGTGCCAGCAGCGTAGGACTAGCGGGGGGGGTCACAGATACGCAGTATTTT
few	-	TRBV13	TRBJ2-7	CASSPRVYRYEQYF	TGTGCCAGCAGCCCCCGGGTATATAGATACGAGCAGTACTTC
once	-	TRBV19	TRBJ2-1	CASSIRGGGEQFF	TGTGCCAGTAGTATACGAGGGGGGGGTGAGCAGTTCTTC
once	-	TRBV29-1	TRBJ2-7	CSVGLREESHEQYF	TGCAGCGTGGGCCTCAGGGAGGAGTCCCACGAGCAGTACTTC
-	-	TRBV10-3	TRBJ2-7	CAISEYTGSEQYF	TGTGCCATCAGTGAGTACACAGGGTCCGAGCAGTACTTC
-	-	TRBV4-2	TRBJ2-6	CASSLGGGSGSGANVLTF	TGTGCCAGCAGCCTCGGGGGCGGGAGTGGGTCTGGGGCCAACGTCCTGACTTTC
-	TRBD1	TRBV19	TRBJ1-1	CASSIETGPNTEAFF	TGTGCCAGTAGTATAGAGACAGGGCCGAACACTGAAGCTTTCTTT
-	TRBD1	TRBV4-1	TRBJ2-7	CASRRTGTYEQYF	TGCGCCAGCAGGAGGACAGGGACCTACGAGCAGTACTTC
-	-	TRBV4-1	TRBJ2-1	CASSQWAGDEQFF	TGCGCCAGCAGCCAGTGGGCAGGGGATGAGCAGTTCTTC
few	-	TRBV30	TRBJ2-7	CAWSSLLGYEQYF	TGTGCCTGGAGTAGTTTGCTCGGGTACGAGCAGTACTTC
-	-	TRBV19	TRBJ2-1	CASSRNGRTYNEQFF	TGTGCCAGTAGTCGAAACGGGAGAACCTACAATGAGCAGTTCTTC
-	-	TRBV29-1	TRBJ2-7	CSVVSASTVYEQYF	TGCAGCGTTGTGTCGGCCAGTACAGTCTACGAGCAGTACTTC
once	-	TRBV7-9	TRBJ2-1	CSSSLQGSPPEDEQFF	TGTTCCAGCAGCCTACAGGGTTCGCCCCCGGAGGATGAGCAGTTCTTC
few	-	TRBV29-1	TRBJ1-1	CSAGGMNTEAFF	TGCAGCGCTGGAGGTATGAACACTGAAGCTTTCTTT
-	-	TRBV11-3	TRBJ2-1	CASSLGGGRTNEQFF	TGTGCCAGCAGCTTAGGGGGCGGCCGTACCAATGAGCAGTTCTTC
-	TRBD1	TRBV5-1	TRBJ2-7	CASSPTRGLQSIHEQYF	TGCGCCAGCAGCCCCACCAGGGGGCTGCAATCAATCCACGAGCAGTACTTC
-	-	TRBV5-1	TRBJ1-1	CASSFTGLNTEAFF	TGCGCCAGCAGCTTCACAGGGTTGAACACTGAAGCTTTCTTT
few	-	TRBV2	TRBJ1-5	CASSLPGQSNQPQHF	TGTGCCAGCAGCCTACCCGGACAGAGCAATCAGCCCCAGCATTTT
-	-	TRBV19	TRBJ2-1	CASSSPGLRLGFREQFF	TGTGCCAGTAGTTCCCCGGGACTCCGTTTAGGCTTCAGGGAGCAGTTCTTC
-	TRBD1	TRBV7-2	TRBJ1-2	CASSTDRESYTF	TGTGCCAGCAGCACGGACAGGGAGAGCTACACCTTC
-	-	TRBV6-1	TRBJ1-2	CATSSGFGYGYTF	TGTGCCACTTCGTCAGGGTTCGGCTATGGCTACACCTTC
-	-	TRBV4-2	TRBJ1-6	CATRRWGVGDNSPLHF	TGTGCCACTCGACGTTGGGGGGTTGGAGATAATTCACCCCTCCACTTT
-	-	TRBV5-5	TRBJ2-2	CASSLFQNTGELFF	TGTGCCAGCAGCTTGTTCCAGAACACCGGGGAGCTGTTTTTT
few	-	TRBV4-1	TRBJ1-1	CASSQPQAKTEAFF	TGCGCCAGCAGCCAACCGCAAGCGAAAACCGAAGCTTTCTTT
-	-	TRBV19	TRBJ1-1	CASSIGRNTEAFF	TGTGCCAGTAGTATTGGGCGGAACACTGAAGCTTTCTTT
-	-	TRBV4-1	TRBJ1-4	CASSQAWAGVEEKLFF	TGCGCCAGCAGCCAAGCTTGGGCAGGGGTAGAAGAAAAACTGTTTTTT
once	-	TRBV5-1	TRBJ2-3	CASSVGRGLTDTQYF	TGCGCCAGCAGCGTTGGACGGGGACTCACAGATACGCAGTATTTT
-	-	TRBV15	TRBJ1-3	CATADSGNTIYF	TGTGCCACCGCAGACTCTGGAAACACCATATATTTT
-	TRBD2	TRBV4-2	TRBJ2-5	CASSQGTSGSRETQYF	TGTGCCAGCAGCCAAGGGACTAGCGGGAGCCGTGAGACCCAGTACTTC